The clone carrying this T cell receptor (beta chain) has more than one count but fewer than ten. The antigen is undetermined. These data are taken from a study of T-cell memory formation after mild COVID-19. Broader study findings: Clones contracting over day 15 to 85 were CD4/CD8 balanced, with later expanders leaning CD4+.

Deletions cut 5 bases from V and 14 bases from J, with 29 bases between. CDR3 size: 16 residues. Germline lookup yields CDR1 SGHDT and CDR2 YYEEEE. MiXCR was run by TCRdb on the 5' RACE reads, yielding one entry per CDR3 protein. The sample contains a few hundred thousand distinct CDR3 sequences, 20% to 25% of which appear only once. The sample consisted of PBMCs or a T cell subset sorted from them (not recorded which). The chain has TRBV5-6 and TRBJ2-1, with D possibly matching TRBD2 (6 bases). The sequence was collected from an adult woman who had mild COVID-19 (a few samples of this study predate the infection). Cell type and time point are not known. The CDR3 reads CASRGGEPAFSLGEFF. CDR3 sequence (DNA): TGTGCCAGCAGGGGAGGTGAGCCAGCGTTTTCCCTAGGGGAGTTCTTC. Full variable domain (outside the CDR3, taken from reference TRBV5-6 and TRBJ2-1): DAGVTQSPTHLIKTRGQQVTLRCSPKSGHDTVSWYQQALGQGPQFIFQYYEEEERQRGNFPDRFSGHQFPNYSSELNVNALLLGDSALYLCASRGGEPAFSLGEFFGPGTRLTVL.